The 4 T cell receptor beta chains below come from one sample, sequenced in a study of cytomegalovirus exposure and HLA in healthy donors. TCRdb keeps only in-frame clones here, not all; method: immunoSEQ multiplex PCR. The repertoire consists of about 130,000 clones, with about 96% occurring once and the leading ten covering less than 2%. The sequenced sample was PBMCs. These receptor sequences come from a man aged 18-30 years in good health and CMV-seronegative.

This rearrangement joins TRBV5-1 to TRBJ2-3; 9 bases agree with TRBD1. Unmatched junction bases numbered 9, after V lost 8 bases and J lost 2 bases. Germline V CDR1 and CDR2: SGHRS, YFSETQ. The CDR3 spans 15 residues. Here the CDR3 DNA reads TGCGCCAGTCAACGGAGGGACAGGGACACAGATACGCAGTATTTT. This translates into CASQRRDRDTDTQYF.

The V call is TRBV28, the J call TRBJ2-1, with 7 bases matching TRBD1. The germline V gene has CDR1 MDHEN and CDR2 SYDVKM. Losses at the gene ends were 6 bases for V and 7 bases for J; bases not matched to a gene: 15. The CDR3 is made up of 16 amino acids. The CDR3 region is CASSHYEGASLNEQFF. CDR3 nucleotide sequence: TGTGCCAGCAGCCATTATGAGGGGGCGTCCCTAAATGAGCAGTTCTTC.

The chain is built from TRBV30 and TRBJ2-7, with D possibly matching TRBD2 (6 bases). CDR3 length: 14 amino acids. V lost 3 bases and J lost 6, with 18 bases in between. The germline gives CDR1 GTSNPN, CDR2 SVGIG (reference sequence). CDR3 sequence: CAWRAAGSGLEQYF. CDR3 nucleotides: TGTGCCTGGAGGGCCGCGGGAAGCGGGCTCGAGCAGTACTTC.

The genes are TRBV4-3 and TRBJ2-3; D is possibly TRBD1 (5 bases). Trimming stripped 0 bases from V and 6 bases from J, with 7 bases between. The CDR3 length is 13 residues. CDR1 LGHNA and CDR2 YSLEER come from the germline V gene. CDR3 nucleotide sequence: TGCGCCAGCAGCCAAGAAGGGGTCGATACGCAGTATTTT. This gives the protein CASSQEGVDTQYF.